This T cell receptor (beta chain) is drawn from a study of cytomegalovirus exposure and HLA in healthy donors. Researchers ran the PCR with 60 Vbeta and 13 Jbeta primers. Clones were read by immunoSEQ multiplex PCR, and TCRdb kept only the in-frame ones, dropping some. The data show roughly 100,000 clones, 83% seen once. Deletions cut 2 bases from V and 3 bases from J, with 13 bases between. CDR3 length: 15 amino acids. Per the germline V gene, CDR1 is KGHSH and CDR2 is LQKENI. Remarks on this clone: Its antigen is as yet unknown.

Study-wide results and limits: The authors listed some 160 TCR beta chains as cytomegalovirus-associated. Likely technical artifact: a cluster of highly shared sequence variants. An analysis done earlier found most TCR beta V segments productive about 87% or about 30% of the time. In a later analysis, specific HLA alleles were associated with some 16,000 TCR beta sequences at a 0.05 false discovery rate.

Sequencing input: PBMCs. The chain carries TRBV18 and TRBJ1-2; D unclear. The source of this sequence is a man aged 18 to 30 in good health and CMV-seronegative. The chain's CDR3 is CASSPGSTGDYGYTF. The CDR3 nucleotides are TGTGCCAGCTCACCAGGCTCTACCGGGGACTATGGCTACACCTTC.